This is a list of T cell receptor beta chains from one sample in a study of tumor-infiltrating lymphocytes in localized non-small cell lung cancer. TCRdb's copy holds only in-frame clones and misses some; the assay was immunoSEQ multiplex PCR. The data show approximately 15,000 clones, around three quarters seen once. The sequencing input was lung tumor tissue. These receptors all stem from a human donor with non-small cell lung cancer. The CDR3 runs from the conserved cysteine through the conserved F or W. The order of the fields is V gene, D gene, J gene, clone size, CDR3 DNA, CDR3 protein. The D gene is left open where the match is weak. Only part of the rows carry a size: once, few, many, or a class if the clone is expanded.

v_call: TRBV7-2
d_call: .
j_call: TRBJ2-7
clone_size: few
cdr3_nt: TGTGCCAGCAGCTCCCGACTTGCCCAGATCTACGAGCAGTACTTC
cdr3_aa: CASSSRLAQIYEQYF

v_call: TRBV18
d_call: .
j_call: TRBJ2-5
clone_size: .
cdr3_nt: TGTGCCAGCTCACCACCGGGGGGTCGAGAGACCCAGTACTTC
cdr3_aa: CASSPPGGRETQYF

v_call: TRBV11-2
d_call: .
j_call: TRBJ2-3
clone_size: medium-sized
cdr3_nt: TGTGCCAGCAGCTTAGATCGAACAGATACGCAGTATTTT
cdr3_aa: CASSLDRTDTQYF

v_call: TRBV5-1
d_call: .
j_call: TRBJ2-7
clone_size: .
cdr3_nt: TGCGCCAGCAGCGCCGGACTCTACGAGCAGTACTTC
cdr3_aa: CASSAGLYEQYF

v_call: TRBV4-2
d_call: TRBD2
j_call: TRBJ2-5
clone_size: .
cdr3_nt: TGTGCCAGCAGCCAAGACGCACTAGCGGGGGCGGTGGCGACCCAGTACTTC
cdr3_aa: CASSQDALAGAVATQYF

v_call: TRBV5-1
d_call: .
j_call: TRBJ2-7
clone_size: .
cdr3_nt: TGCGCCAGCAGCTTGACAACCCACTACGAGCAGTACTTC
cdr3_aa: CASSLTTHYEQYF

v_call: TRBV2
d_call: TRBD2
j_call: TRBJ2-7
clone_size: .
cdr3_nt: TGTGCCATCGCCCCTGTGGGACTAGCGGGGTACGAGCAGTACTTC
cdr3_aa: CAIAPVGLAGYEQYF

v_call: TRBV4-1
d_call: TRBD1
j_call: TRBJ1-1
clone_size: .
cdr3_nt: TGCGCCAGCAGCCAGCCCGGGACAGGTGGAGCTTTCTTT
cdr3_aa: CASSQPGTGGAFF

v_call: TRBV18
d_call: TRBD1
j_call: TRBJ2-7
clone_size: .
cdr3_nt: TGTGCCAGCTCCCCTGGGACAGGGGGCGAGCAGTACTTC
cdr3_aa: CASSPGTGGEQYF

v_call: TRBV29-1
d_call: TRBD1
j_call: TRBJ2-3
clone_size: .
cdr3_nt: TGCAGCGTTGAAGATTTAGACAGGGAGTTAGATACGCAGTATTTT
cdr3_aa: CSVEDLDRELDTQYF